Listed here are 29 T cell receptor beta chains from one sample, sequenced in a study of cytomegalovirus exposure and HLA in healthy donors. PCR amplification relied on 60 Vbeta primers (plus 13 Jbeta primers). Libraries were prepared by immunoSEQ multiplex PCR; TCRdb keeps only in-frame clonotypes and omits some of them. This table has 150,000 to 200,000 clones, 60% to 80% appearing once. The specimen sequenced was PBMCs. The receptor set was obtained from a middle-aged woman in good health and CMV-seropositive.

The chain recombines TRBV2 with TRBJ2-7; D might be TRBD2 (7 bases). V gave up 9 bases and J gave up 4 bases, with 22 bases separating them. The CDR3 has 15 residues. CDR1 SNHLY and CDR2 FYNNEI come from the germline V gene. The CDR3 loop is CARGGLTKTNYEQYF. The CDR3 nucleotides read TGTGCCAGAGGGGGACTAACCAAAACCAATTACGAGCAGTACTTC.

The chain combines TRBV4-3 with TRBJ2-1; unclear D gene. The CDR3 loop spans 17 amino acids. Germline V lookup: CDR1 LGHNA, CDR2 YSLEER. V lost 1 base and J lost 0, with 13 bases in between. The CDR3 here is CASSQGAAASSYNEQFF. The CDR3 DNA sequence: TGCGCCAGCAGCCAAGGAGCAGCCGCTAGCTCCTACAATGAGCAGTTCTTC.

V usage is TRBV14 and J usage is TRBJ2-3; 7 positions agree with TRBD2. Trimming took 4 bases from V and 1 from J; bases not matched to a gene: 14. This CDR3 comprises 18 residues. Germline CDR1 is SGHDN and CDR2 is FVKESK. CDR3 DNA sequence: TGTGCCAGCAGCCCAGAGAATCCACTAGCGTTCGGCACAGATACGCAGTATTTT. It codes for CASSPENPLAFGTDTQYF.

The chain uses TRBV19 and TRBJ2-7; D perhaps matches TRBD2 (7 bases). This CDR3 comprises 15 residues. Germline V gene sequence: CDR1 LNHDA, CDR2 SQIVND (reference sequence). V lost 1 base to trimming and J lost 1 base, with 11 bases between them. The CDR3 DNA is TGTGCCAGTAGTATAGGCGGGGGCAAGTCCTACGAGCAGTACTTC. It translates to CASSIGGGKSYEQYF.

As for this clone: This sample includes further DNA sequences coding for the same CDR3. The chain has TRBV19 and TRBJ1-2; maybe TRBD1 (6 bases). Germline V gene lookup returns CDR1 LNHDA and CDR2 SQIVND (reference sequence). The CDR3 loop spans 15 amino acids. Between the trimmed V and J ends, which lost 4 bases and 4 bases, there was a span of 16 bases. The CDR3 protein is CASSTQGGGRYGYTF. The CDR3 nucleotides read TGTGCCAGTAGTACTCAGGGAGGGGGACGCTATGGCTACACCTTC.

CDR3 DNA: TGTGCCAGCAGACCTACTAGCGGCGCCTACGAGCAGTACTTC. Its protein is CASRPTSGAYEQYF. The chain recombines TRBV6-1 with TRBJ2-7; 8 nucleotides align to TRBD2. V lost 6 bases, J lost 2 bases, and 6 bases stayed unmatched. The germline V gene encodes CDR1 MNHNS and CDR2 SASEGT. This CDR3 comprises 14 residues.

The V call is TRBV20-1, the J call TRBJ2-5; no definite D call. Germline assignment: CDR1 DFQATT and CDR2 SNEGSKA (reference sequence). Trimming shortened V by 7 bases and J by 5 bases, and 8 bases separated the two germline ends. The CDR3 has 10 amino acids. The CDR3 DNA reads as TGCAGTGGGGCTCTTGAGACCCAGTACTTC. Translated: CSGALETQYF.

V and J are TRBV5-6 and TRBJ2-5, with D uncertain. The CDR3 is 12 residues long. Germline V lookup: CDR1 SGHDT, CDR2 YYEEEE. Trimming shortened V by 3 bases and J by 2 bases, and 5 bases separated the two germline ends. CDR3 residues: CASSSNQETQYF. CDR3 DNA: TGTGCCAGCAGCTCTAATCAAGAGACCCAGTACTTC.

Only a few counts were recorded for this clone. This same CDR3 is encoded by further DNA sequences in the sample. Here the CDR3 DNA reads TGTGCCAGCTCACCGAGGACAGGGTCACTCTCTGGGGCCAACGTCCTGACTTTC. Amino acids: CASSPRTGSLSGANVLTF. The chain links TRBV18 to TRBJ2-6; TRBD1 agrees at 8 bases. CDR3 size: 18 residues. J lost 0 bases, V lost 3 bases, and 7 bases had no gene match. Germline loops: CDR1 KGHSH, CDR2 LQKENI.

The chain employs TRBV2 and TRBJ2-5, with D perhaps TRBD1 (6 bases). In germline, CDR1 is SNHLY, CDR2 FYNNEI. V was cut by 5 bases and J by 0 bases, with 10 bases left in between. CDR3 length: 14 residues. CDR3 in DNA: TGTGCCAGCAGTCGGGACAAGTACCAAGAGACCCAGTACTTC. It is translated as CASSRDKYQETQYF.

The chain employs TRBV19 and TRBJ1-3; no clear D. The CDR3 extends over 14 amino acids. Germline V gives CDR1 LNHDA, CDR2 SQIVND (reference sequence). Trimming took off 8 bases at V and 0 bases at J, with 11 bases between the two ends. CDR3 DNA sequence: TGTGCCAGTTTGGCATCATTCTCTGGAAACACCATATATTTT. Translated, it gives CASLASFSGNTIYF.

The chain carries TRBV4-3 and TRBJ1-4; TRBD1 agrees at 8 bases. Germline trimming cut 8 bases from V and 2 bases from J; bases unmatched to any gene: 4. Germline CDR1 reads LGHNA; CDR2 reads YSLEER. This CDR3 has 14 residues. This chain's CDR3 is CASSRTGTNEKLFF. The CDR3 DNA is TGCGCCAGCTCCCGGACAGGGACTAATGAAAAACTGTTTTTT.

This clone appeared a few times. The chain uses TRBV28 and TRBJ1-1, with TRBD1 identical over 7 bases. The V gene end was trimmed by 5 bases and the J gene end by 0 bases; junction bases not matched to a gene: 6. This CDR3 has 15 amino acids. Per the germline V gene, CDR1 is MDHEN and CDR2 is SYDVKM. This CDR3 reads CASSPGTVMNTEAFF. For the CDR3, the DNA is TGTGCCAGCAGTCCCGGGACAGTCATGAACACTGAAGCTTTCTTT.

CDR3 coding DNA: TGTGCCAGCAGTTACTCCAGACAGGGATCTAACTACGAGCAGTACTTC. This encodes CASSYSRQGSNYEQYF. The chain uses TRBV6-6 and TRBJ2-7, with 7 bases lining up with TRBD1. The CDR3 is made up of 16 amino acids. Germline trimming cut 0 bases from V and 3 bases from J; bases unmatched to any gene: 8. Per germline, CDR1 MNHNY and CDR2 SVGAGI (reference sequence).

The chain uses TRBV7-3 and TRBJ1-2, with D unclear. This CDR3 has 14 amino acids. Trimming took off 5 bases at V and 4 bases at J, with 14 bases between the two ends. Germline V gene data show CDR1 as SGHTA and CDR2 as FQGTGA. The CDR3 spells CASSPTTAPYGYTF. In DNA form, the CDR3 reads TGTGCCAGCAGCCCGACGACTGCTCCCTATGGCTACACCTTC.

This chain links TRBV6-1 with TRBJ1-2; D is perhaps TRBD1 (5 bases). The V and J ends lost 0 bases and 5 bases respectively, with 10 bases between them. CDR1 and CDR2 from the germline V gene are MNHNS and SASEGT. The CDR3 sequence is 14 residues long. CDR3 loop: CASSEAGRAYGYTF. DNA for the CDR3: TGTGCCAGCAGTGAAGCCGGCAGGGCGTATGGCTACACCTTC.

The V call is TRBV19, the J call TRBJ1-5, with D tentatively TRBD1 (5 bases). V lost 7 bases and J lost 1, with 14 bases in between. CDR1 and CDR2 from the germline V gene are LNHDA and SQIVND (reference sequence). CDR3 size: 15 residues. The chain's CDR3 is CASTVQDGSNQPQHF. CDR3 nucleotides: TGTGCCAGTACCGTACAGGACGGGAGCAATCAGCCCCAGCATTTT.

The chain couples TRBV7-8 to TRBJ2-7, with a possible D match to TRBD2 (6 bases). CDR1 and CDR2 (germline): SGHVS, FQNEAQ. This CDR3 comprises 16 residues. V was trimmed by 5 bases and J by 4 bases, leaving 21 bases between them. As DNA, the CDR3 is TGTGCCAGCAGCCTAGGGGACCTAGCGACAACTTACGAGCAGTACTTC. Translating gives CASSLGDLATTYEQYF.

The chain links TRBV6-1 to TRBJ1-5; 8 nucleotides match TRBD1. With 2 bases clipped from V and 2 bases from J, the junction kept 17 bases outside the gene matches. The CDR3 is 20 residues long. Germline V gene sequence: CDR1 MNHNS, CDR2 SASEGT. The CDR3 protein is CASSEYDRGLHEGGNQPQHF. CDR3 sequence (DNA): TGTGCCAGCAGTGAATACGACAGGGGACTCCATGAAGGAGGCAATCAGCCCCAGCATTTT.

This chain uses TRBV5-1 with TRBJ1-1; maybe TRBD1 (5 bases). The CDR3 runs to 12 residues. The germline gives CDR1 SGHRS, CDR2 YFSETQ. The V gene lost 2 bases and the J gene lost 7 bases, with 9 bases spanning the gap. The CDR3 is CASSLAGREAFF. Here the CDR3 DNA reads TGCGCCAGCAGCTTAGCAGGGCGTGAAGCTTTCTTT.

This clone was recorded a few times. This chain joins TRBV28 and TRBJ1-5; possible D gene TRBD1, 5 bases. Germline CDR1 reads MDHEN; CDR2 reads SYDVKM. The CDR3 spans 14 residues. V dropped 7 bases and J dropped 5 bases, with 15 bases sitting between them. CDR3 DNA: TGTGCCAGCAACGTGGGAGGGACCGATCAGCCCCAGCATTTT. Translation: CASNVGGTDQPQHF.

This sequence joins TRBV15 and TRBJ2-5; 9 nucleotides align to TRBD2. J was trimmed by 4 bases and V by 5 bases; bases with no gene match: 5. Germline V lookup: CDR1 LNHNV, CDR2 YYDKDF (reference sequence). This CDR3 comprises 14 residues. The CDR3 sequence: CATSHGLARETQYF. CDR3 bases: TGTGCCACCAGCCACGGACTAGCGAGAGAGACCCAGTACTTC.

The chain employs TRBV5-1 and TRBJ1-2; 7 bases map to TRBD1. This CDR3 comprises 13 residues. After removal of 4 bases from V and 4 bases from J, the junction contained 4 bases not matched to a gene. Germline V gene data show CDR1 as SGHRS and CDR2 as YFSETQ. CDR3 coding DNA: TGCGCCAGCAGCCGACAGGGCGGCTATGGCTACACCTTC. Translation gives CASSRQGGYGYTF. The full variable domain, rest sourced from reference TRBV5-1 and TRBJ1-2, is KAGVTQTPRYLIKTRGQQVTLSCSPISGHRSVSWYQQTPGQGLQFLFEYFSETQRNKGNFPGRFSGRQFSNSRSEMNVSTLELGDSALYLCASSRQGGYGYTFGSGTRLTVV.

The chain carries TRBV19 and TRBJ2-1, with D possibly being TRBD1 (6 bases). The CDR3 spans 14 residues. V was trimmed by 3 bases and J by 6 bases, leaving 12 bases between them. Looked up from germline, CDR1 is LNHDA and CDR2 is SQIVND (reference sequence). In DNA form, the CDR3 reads TGTGCCAGTAGTATTTGGGACAACATCAATGAGCAGTTCTTC. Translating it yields CASSIWDNINEQFF. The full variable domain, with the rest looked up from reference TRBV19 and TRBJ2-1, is DGGITQSPKYLFRKEGQNVTLSCEQNLNHDAMYWYRQDPGQGLRLIYYSQIVNDFQKGDIAEGYSVSREKKESFPLTVTSAQKNPTAFYLCASSIWDNINEQFFGPGTRLTVL.

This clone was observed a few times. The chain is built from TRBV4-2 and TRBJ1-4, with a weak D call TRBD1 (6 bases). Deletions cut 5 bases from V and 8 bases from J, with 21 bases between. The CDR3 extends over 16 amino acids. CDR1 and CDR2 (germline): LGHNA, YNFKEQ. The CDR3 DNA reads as TGTGCCAGCAGCGAAACGGCATCAGGGGCTGACGAAAAACTGTTTTTT. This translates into CASSETASGADEKLFF.

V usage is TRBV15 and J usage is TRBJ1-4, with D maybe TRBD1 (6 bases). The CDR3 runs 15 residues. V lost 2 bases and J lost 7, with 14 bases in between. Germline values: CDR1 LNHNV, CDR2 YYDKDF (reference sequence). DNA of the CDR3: TGTGCCACCAGCAGACCAACAGGGTTGACTGAAAAACTGTTTTTT. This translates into CATSRPTGLTEKLFF.

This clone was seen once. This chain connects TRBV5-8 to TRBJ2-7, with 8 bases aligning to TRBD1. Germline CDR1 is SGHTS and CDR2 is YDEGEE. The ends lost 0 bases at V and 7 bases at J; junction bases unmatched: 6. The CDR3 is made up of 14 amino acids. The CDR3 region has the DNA TGTGCCAGCAGCTTGGCAGGGGGCACTTGGGAGCAGTACTTC. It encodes CASSLAGGTWEQYF.

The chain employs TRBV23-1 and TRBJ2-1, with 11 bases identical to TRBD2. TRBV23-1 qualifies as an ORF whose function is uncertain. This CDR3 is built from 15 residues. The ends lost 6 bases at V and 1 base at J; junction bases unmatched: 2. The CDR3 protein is CASRTSGSSYNEQFF. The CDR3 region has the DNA TGCGCCAGCAGAACTAGCGGGAGTTCCTACAATGAGCAGTTCTTC.

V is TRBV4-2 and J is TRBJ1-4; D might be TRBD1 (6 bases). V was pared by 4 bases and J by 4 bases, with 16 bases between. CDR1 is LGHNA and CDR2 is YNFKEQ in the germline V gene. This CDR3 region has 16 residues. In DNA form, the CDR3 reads TGTGCCAGCAGCCTTGGGGGGGCCTCAATTAATGAAAAACTGTTTTTT. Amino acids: CASSLGGASINEKLFF.